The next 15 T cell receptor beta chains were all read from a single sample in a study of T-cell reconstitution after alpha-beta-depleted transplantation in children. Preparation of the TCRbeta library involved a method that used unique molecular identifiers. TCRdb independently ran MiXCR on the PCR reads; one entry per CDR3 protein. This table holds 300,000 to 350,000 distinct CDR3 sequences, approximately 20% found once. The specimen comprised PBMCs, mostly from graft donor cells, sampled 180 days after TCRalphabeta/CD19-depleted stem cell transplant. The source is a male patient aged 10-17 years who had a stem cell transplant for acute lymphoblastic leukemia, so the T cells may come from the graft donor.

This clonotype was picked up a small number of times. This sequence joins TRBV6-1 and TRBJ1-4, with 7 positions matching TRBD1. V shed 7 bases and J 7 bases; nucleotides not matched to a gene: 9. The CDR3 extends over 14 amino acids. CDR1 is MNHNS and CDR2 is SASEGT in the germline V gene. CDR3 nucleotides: TGTGCCAGCAATCGACAGGGTACGAGTGAAAAACTGTTTTTT. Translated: CASNRQGTSEKLFF.

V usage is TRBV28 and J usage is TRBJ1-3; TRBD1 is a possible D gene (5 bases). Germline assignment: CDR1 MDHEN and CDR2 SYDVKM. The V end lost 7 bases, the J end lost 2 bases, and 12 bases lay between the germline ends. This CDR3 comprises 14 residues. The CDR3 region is CASTSGYTGNTIYF. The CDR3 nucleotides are TGTGCCAGCACCTCAGGGTACACTGGAAACACCATATATTTT.

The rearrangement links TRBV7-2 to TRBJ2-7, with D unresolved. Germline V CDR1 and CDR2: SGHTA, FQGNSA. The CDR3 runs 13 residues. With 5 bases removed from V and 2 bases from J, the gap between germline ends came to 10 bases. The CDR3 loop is CASSPTLPYEQYF. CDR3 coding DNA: TGTGCCAGCAGCCCCACGCTCCCCTACGAGCAGTACTTC.

The CDR3 protein is CASSLDTASYEQYF. DNA for the CDR3: TGTGCCAGCAGCTTGGATACAGCCTCCTACGAGCAGTACTTC. The J gene is TRBJ2-7, the V gene TRBV5-5; D gene unclear. Germline V lookup: CDR1 SGHKS, CDR2 YYEKEE (reference sequence). The V and J ends lost 0 bases and 0 bases respectively, with 7 bases between them. The CDR3 length is 14 residues.

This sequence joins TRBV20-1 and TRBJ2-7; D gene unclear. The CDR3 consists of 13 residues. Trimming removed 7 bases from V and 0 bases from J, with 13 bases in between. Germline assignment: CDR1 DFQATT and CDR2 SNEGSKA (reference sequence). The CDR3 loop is CSGWLPPSYEQYF. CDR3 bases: TGCAGTGGTTGGCTTCCCCCCTCCTACGAGCAGTACTTC.

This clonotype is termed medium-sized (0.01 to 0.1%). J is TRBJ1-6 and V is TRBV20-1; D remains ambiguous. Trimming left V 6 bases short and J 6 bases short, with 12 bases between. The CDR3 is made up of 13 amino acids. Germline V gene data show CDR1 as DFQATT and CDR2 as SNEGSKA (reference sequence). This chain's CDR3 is CSALPTVNSPLHF. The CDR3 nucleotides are TGCAGTGCCCTACCCACGGTTAATTCACCCCTCCACTTT.

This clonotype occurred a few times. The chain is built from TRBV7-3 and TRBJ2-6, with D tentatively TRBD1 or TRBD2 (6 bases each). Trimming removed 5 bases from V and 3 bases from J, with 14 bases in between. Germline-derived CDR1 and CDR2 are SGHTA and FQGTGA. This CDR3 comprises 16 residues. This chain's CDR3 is CASSLGGTGGANVLTF. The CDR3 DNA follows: TGTGCCAGCAGCCTCGGGGGCACCGGTGGGGCCAACGTCCTGACTTTC. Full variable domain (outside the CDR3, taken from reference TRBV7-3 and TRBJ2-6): GAGVSQTPSNKVTEKGKYVELRCDPISGHTALYWYRQSLGQGPEFLIYFQGTGAADDSGLPNDRFFAVRPEGSVSTLKIQRTERGDSAVYLCASSLGGTGGANVLTFGAGSRLTVL.

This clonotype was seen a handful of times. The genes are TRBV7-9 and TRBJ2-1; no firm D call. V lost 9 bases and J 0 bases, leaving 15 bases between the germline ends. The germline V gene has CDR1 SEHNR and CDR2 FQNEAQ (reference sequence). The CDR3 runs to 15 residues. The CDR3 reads CASLSPSGSYNEQFF. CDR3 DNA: TGTGCCAGTCTGAGTCCGAGTGGCTCCTACAATGAGCAGTTCTTC.

CDR3 sequence reads: CASSSPNQPQHF. CDR3 bases: TGTGCCAGCAGTTCGCCCAATCAGCCCCAGCATTTT. This rearrangement joins TRBV27 to TRBJ1-5; no clear D. Germline V gene data show CDR1 as MNHEY and CDR2 as SMNVEV (reference sequence). There are 12 residues in the CDR3. V lost 4 bases to trimming and J lost 3 bases, with 4 bases between them.

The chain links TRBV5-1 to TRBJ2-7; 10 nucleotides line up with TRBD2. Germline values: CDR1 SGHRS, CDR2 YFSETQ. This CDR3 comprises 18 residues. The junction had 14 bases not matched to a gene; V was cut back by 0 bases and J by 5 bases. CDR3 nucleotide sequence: TGCGCCAGCAGCTTGGGAATTATAGCGGGAGGTCGTCTGCACGAGCAGTACTTC. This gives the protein CASSLGIIAGGRLHEQYF.

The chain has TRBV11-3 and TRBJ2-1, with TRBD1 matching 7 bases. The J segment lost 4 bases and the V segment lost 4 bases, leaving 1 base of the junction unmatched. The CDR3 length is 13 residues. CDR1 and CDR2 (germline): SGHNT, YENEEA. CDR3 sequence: CASSSQGYNEQFF. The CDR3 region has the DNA TGTGCCAGCAGCTCACAGGGGTACAATGAGCAGTTCTTC.

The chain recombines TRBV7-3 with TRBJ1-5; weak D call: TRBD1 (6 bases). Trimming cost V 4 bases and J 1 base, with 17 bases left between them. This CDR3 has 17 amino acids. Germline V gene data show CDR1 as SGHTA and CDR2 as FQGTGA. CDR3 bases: TGTGCCAGCAGCTCCATGGGGGGGGCTCTAAGCAATCAGCCCCAGCATTTT. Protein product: CASSSMGGALSNQPQHF.

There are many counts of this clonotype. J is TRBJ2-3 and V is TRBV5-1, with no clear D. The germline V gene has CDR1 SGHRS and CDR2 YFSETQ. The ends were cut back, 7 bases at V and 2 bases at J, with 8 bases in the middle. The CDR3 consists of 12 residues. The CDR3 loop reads CASRLITDTQYF. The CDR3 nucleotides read TGCGCCAGCCGTCTTATCACAGATACGCAGTATTTT.

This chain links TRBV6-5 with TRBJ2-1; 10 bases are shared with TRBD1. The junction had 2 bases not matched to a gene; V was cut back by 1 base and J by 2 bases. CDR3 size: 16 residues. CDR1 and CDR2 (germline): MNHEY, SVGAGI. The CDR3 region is CASSYLDRGPYNEQFF. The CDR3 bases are TGTGCCAGCAGTTACTTAGACAGGGGGCCCTACAATGAGCAGTTCTTC.

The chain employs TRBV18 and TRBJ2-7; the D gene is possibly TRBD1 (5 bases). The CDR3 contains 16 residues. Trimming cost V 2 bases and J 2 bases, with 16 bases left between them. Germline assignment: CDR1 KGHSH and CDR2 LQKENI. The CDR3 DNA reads TGTGCCAGCTCACCATCCGCTGGCCAGGGCCCCTACGAGCAGTACTTC. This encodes CASSPSAGQGPYEQYF.